Listed below are T cell receptor beta chains from one sample, sequenced in a study of blood T cell repertoires in COVID-19. Profiling relied on immunoSEQ multiplex PCR, and the TCRdb table lists in-frame clones only, not all of them. The data contain roughly 330,000 clones, around 92% of them singletons. Sequencing was carried out using peripheral blood. These receptors all stem from a man between 18 and 29 years old who had recovered from COVID-19. Each CDR3 is given with its conserved first and last residue.

V,J,CDR3
TRBV24-1,TRBJ2-1,CATSDSHYNEQFF
TRBV10-3,TRBJ2-5,CAISEGRRIAHQETQYF
TRBV19,TRBJ2-5,CASSSVNQETQYF
TRBV15,TRBJ1-4,CATSSRGPEKLFF
TRBV29-1,TRBJ1-1,CSAMATEEMNTEAFF
TRBV18,TRBJ2-1,CASSPFTGTGGNEQFF
TRBV12-2,TRBJ2-4,CASRSTLYGKNIQYF
TRBV4-3,TRBJ2-7,CASSQDYSPQDYEQYF
TRBV9,TRBJ2-5,CASSVGGDRFQETQYF
TRBV4-1,TRBJ2-7,CASSQDRHPGRDRSYEQYF
TRBV6-1,TRBJ1-1,CASSDVGANTEAFF
TRBV2,TRBJ1-2,CASSAGQVYGYTF
TRBV9,TRBJ2-2,CASSVGRANTGELFF
TRBV29-1,TRBJ2-2,CSVFTGMKAGELFF
TRBV29-1,TRBJ1-1,CSVRFGGYTEAFF
TRBV5-4,TRBJ1-2,CASSIDRGPNYGYTF
TRBV2,TRBJ2-7,CASTEDRPYEQYF
TRBV18,TRBJ1-2,CASSPRRGFGDYGYTF
TRBV6-5,TRBJ1-1,CASSLTAPNTEAFF
TRBV3-1/TRBV3-2,TRBJ2-5,CASSQVQVGQGVQETQYF
TRBV11-1,TRBJ2-7,CASSLNRHSEQYF
TRBV10-3,TRBJ2-7,CAISESGDRGSTPQYF
TRBV5-1,TRBJ1-1,CASSLERGGSEAFF
TRBV20-1,TRBJ1-2,CSARGSYGYTF
TRBV27,TRBJ2-2,CASSPPIGELFF
TRBV19,TRBJ2-1,CASKETGGSYNEQFF
TRBV3-1/TRBV3-2,TRBJ1-2,CASSQGQDPFYGYTF
TRBV7-6,TRBJ2-7,CASSLRGGLAAYEQYF
TRBV2,TRBJ2-7,CASSRDRAYEQYF
TRBV4-1,TRBJ2-3,CASRTSGYLTDTQYF
TRBV2,TRBJ1-1,CASSDEQGGLNTEAFF
TRBV7-9,TRBJ2-7,CASSLEVGGYEQYF
TRBV18,TRBJ2-7,CASSPTGYGHYEQYF
TRBV7-8,TRBJ2-5,CASSLELAGGSEQETQYF
TRBV6-5,TRBJ2-3,CASSSSGAGTDTQYF
TRBV7-9,TRBJ2-7,CASSPRDRGDYEQYF
TRBV5-5,TRBJ1-1,CASSFREGRTEAFF
TRBV5-4,TRBJ2-5,CASSLSASGIETQYF
TRBV19,TRBJ1-5,CASSDGQGEAGGQPQHF
TRBV27,TRBJ2-7,CASSLHNRAGENKKYF
TRBV6-1,TRBJ1-2,CASSEEDRGIVGYTF
TRBV2,TRBJ1-1,CASSEALGGFGNTEAFF
TRBV18,TRBJ2-3,CASSLPWTSGSGWTDTQYF
TRBV3-1/TRBV3-2,TRBJ2-1,CASSLSVCLFF
TRBV7-3,TRBJ1-6,CASSRGQGNSPLHF
TRBV6-5,TRBJ1-1,CASSYGGANTEAFF
TRBV4-1,TRBJ1-2,CASSQATGQSTYGYTF
TRBV7-2,TRBJ2-7,CASSLGGGGYEQYF
TRBV27,TRBJ1-4,CASSLRQPGEKLFF
TRBV9,TRBJ2-2,CASSVDPGNTGELFF
TRBV5-1,TRBJ2-7,CASSLAPQTYEQYF
TRBV18,TRBJ2-2,CASSLLLQGNTGELFF
TRBV29-1,TRBJ1-2,CSVNQDGGGYTF
TRBV27,TRBJ1-6,CASSLQDRGLAPLHF
TRBV5-7,TRBJ2-7,CASSRGVGEQYF
TRBV5-1,TRBJ2-4,CASSLGKDKYF
TRBV29-1,TRBJ2-7,CSVERIPGQGASSYEQYF
TRBV6-5,TRBJ2-7,CASSYSKGGPSYEQYF
TRBV12-5,TRBJ2-5,CASGGQGQETQYF